These T cell receptor beta chains were read from a single sample in a study of cytomegalovirus exposure and HLA in healthy donors. Repertoires were generated with immunoSEQ multiplex PCR, while TCRdb's copy carries only in-frame clones and drops some. In the table there are over 100,000 clones, around 80% of which are singletons. The sequenced material came from PBMCs. These receptors all come from a young man in good health and CMV-seropositive. Both conserved end residues are part of each CDR3. The D gene is left open where the match is weak. Expanded clones get a size class; other rows say once, few or many, or leave the size out.

d_gene,j_gene,abundance,v_gene,CDR3nt,CDR3aa
TRBD2,TRBJ2-3,.,TRBV7-6,TGTGCCAGCAGCCCTACCGGACTAGCGGGAGGCACAGATACGCAGTATTTT,CASSPTGLAGGTDTQYF
TRBD1,TRBJ2-7,.,TRBV27,TGTGCCAGCAGCCTGGACAGGGGTAGCTACGAGCAGTACTTC,CASSLDRGSYEQYF
TRBD1,TRBJ1-4,.,TRBV28,TGTGCCAGCAGTTTAGGGACAGGAGGTGAAAAACTGTTTTTT,CASSLGTGGEKLFF
.,TRBJ1-1,.,TRBV2,TGTGCCAGCAGTATTATGAACACTGAAGCTTTCTTT,CASSIMNTEAFF
.,TRBJ2-3,once,TRBV29-1,TGCAGCGTTGTAGGGGGACGCTTGGACACAGATACGCAGTATTTT,CSVVGGRLDTDTQYF
.,TRBJ1-1,.,TRBV6-1,TGTGCCAGCAGTGAAGCGCGGGCCAGGTTGATAGGGAACACTGAAGCTTTCTTT,CASSEARARLIGNTEAFF
.,TRBJ1-1,once,TRBV7-3,TGTGCCAGCAGCTTAAAGGCTGGGGAGGAAGCTTTCTTT,CASSLKAGEEAFF
TRBD1,TRBJ2-3,.,TRBV2,TGTGCCAGCAGTTGGGACAGGGTCACAGATACGCAGTATTTT,CASSWDRVTDTQYF
TRBD2,TRBJ2-7,.,TRBV28,TGTGCCAGCAGCTTTGGGCTAGCGGGGGGCTCCTACGAGCAGTACTTC,CASSFGLAGGSYEQYF
.,TRBJ1-2,.,TRBV7-9,TGTTCCAGCAGCGGGCCTGGCTACACCTTC,CSSSGPGYTF
.,TRBJ1-2,.,TRBV19,TGTGCCAGTAGTCCCAAGCCGGGACAAGTAAGCTATGGCTACACCTTC,CASSPKPGQVSYGYTF
.,TRBJ2-1,.,TRBV6-5,TGTGCCAGCAGTTATCTTCAAAGGGGTCGGGAGCAGTTCTTC,CASSYLQRGREQFF
.,TRBJ1-1,.,TRBV6-1,TGTGCCAGCAGTGAACCGCGGATGAACACTGAAGCTTTCTTT,CASSEPRMNTEAFF
.,TRBJ1-4,.,TRBV4-1,TGCGCCAGCAGCCGACACGGCGCTAATGAAAAACTGTTTTTT,CASSRHGANEKLFF
TRBD1,TRBJ1-4,.,TRBV2,TGTGCCAGCAGTGAAGGTGGCAGGGGGCGTGAAAAACTGTTTTTT,CASSEGGRGREKLFF
.,TRBJ1-2,.,TRBV9,TGTGCCAGCAGCGATAATCCAGGGGTCAACTATGGCTACACCTTC,CASSDNPGVNYGYTF
.,TRBJ1-3,.,TRBV12-5,TGTGCTAGTGGTTTGGGCCTTTGGACAGATGGAAACACCATATATTTT,CASGLGLWTDGNTIYF
TRBD2,TRBJ2-3,.,TRBV9,TGTGCCAGCAGCGTAGATCGGGGGGCAGATACGCAGTATTTT,CASSVDRGADTQYF
TRBD2,TRBJ2-4,few,TRBV5-6,TGTGCCAGCAGCTTGGCACTAGCGGGGTTAGAAAACATTCAGTACTTC,CASSLALAGLENIQYF
.,TRBJ1-2,.,TRBV11-3,TGTGCCAGCAGCCACCGGTGGGGGGATGGCTACACCTTC,CASSHRWGDGYTF
.,TRBJ1-2,.,TRBV5-4,TGTGCCAGCAGCTTGTGGGGGCCCAATGGCTACACCTTC,CASSLWGPNGYTF
TRBD2,TRBJ2-1,.,TRBV25-1,TGTGCCAGCAGTGAATATGGGACTAGCGGGGGGGAGCAGTTCTTC,CASSEYGTSGGEQFF
.,TRBJ1-5,.,TRBV6-6,TGTGCCAGCAACCTAATTACGGGAGGTCAGCCCCAGCATTTT,CASNLITGGQPQHF
TRBD1,TRBJ2-5,.,TRBV5-6,TGTGCCAGCAGCTTTGACAGGGAAGTAGGAGAGACCCAGTACTTC,CASSFDREVGETQYF
.,TRBJ2-1,.,TRBV7-3,TGTGCCAGCAGCTTAGGAGCTAGCTCCTACAATGAGCAGTTCTTC,CASSLGASSYNEQFF
.,TRBJ1-6,.,TRBV28,TGTGCCAGCAGGCGCCCGAGCTCCTATAATTCACCCCTCCACTTT,CASRRPSSYNSPLHF
TRBD1,TRBJ1-1,.,TRBV28,TGTGCCAGCAGAGAGGACAGGGCCGCTCGTGAAGCTTTCTTT,CASREDRAAREAFF
TRBD1,TRBJ1-4,.,TRBV7-9,TGTGCCAGCAGCCAAGACAGGGGGCAGGCTAATGAAAAACTGTTTTTT,CASSQDRGQANEKLFF
TRBD2,TRBJ2-3,.,TRBV7-9,TGTGCCAGCAGCTTAATTGGTCGCGGGGGGGCCAGAGATACGCAGTATTTT,CASSLIGRGGARDTQYF
TRBD2,TRBJ2-3,.,TRBV13,TGTGCCAGCAGCTTACCCCTCCGGGCGGGAGCCGCCACAGATACGCAGTATTTT,CASSLPLRAGAATDTQYF
.,TRBJ2-7,.,TRBV20-1,TGCAGCACTAGACAGGACTACGAGCAGTACTTC,CSTRQDYEQYF
.,TRBJ2-3,.,TRBV6-5,TGTGCCAGCAGTTTAGGACAGAGTGGAAGCACAGATACGCAGTATTTT,CASSLGQSGSTDTQYF
TRBD1,TRBJ2-7,.,TRBV28,TGTGCCAGCACCCCGGGGGGGGACAGGGGGACCTACGAGCAGTACTTC,CASTPGGDRGTYEQYF
.,TRBJ2-7,once,TRBV7-8,TGTGCCAGCAGCTTAGATCTGGGAGGCTGCGAGCAGTACTTC,CASSLDLGGCEQYF
TRBD2,TRBJ2-1,.,TRBV4-1,TGCGCCAGCAGCCTCGTGGGTCTAGCGGTTTACAATGAGCAGTTCTTC,CASSLVGLAVYNEQFF